These 27 T cell receptor beta chains were all obtained from the same sample, sequenced in a study of Graves' ophthalmopathy and Graves' hyperthyroidism. Scientists amplified the TCR beta CDR3 regions from RNA transcripts. Amplification began with first-round RT-PCR using HTBI primers, then second-round multiplex PCR was performed. Via MiXCR, TCRdb re-called the multiplex PCR reads, giving one row per CDR3 protein. This table has 1 million to 1.3 million distinct CDR3 sequences, about 40% appearing once. Sequencing input: peripheral blood or thyroid tissue (not recorded which). These receptors came from an adult man with Graves' hyperthyroidism.

V is TRBV20-1 and J is TRBJ1-1; D is undetermined. Trimming removed 6 bases at V and 7 bases at J, with 15 bases between. The CDR3 length is 12 residues. CDR1 is DFQATT and CDR2 is SNEGSKA in the germline V gene (reference sequence). The CDR3 DNA reads TGCAGTGCCGTTGAAGGAAGCGATGAAGCTTTCTTT. Amino acid sequence: CSAVEGSDEAFF.

This clonotype was observed a few times. The chain links TRBV20-1 to TRBJ2-7, with a possible D match to TRBD1 (6 bases). This CDR3 spans 16 amino acids. CDR1 and CDR2 (germline): DFQATT, SNEGSKA (reference sequence). The V end lost 0 bases, the J end lost 5 bases, and 20 bases lay between the germline ends. This CDR3 is CSARDSIRGGTHEQYF. DNA for the CDR3: TGCAGTGCTAGAGATTCCATCCGAGGGGGTACCCACGAGCAGTACTTC.

This chain connects TRBV4-3 to TRBJ1-1; tentative D call: TRBD1 (5 bases). In germline, CDR1 is LGHNA, CDR2 YSLEER. Trimming removed 2 bases at V and 4 bases at J, with 11 bases between. This CDR3 contains 14 residues. CDR3 sequence (DNA): TGCGCCAGCAGCCAAAAGCGGGGGGGCACTGAAGCTTTCTTT. Translated, it gives CASSQKRGGTEAFF.

This clonotype has ten or more counts. CDR3 in amino acids: CSVPRITGTSEAFF. CDR3 in DNA: TGCAGCGTTCCGAGAATCACCGGGACCTCTGAAGCTTTCTTT. The gene calls are TRBV29-1 and TRBJ1-1, with D possibly matching TRBD1 (5 bases). Germline CDR1 reads SQVTM; CDR2 reads ANQGSEA. Trimming removed 5 bases from V and 6 bases from J, with 19 bases in between. The CDR3 length is 14 residues.

This clonotype was seen ten or more times. V gene TRBV7-9 combines with J gene TRBJ2-2; TRBD1 matches at 7 bases. Germline V gene sequence: CDR1 SEHNR, CDR2 FQNEAQ (reference sequence). V shed 4 bases and J 6 bases; nucleotides not matched to a gene: 5. The CDR3 length is 14 residues. The CDR3 here is CASSSPTGPGELFF. The CDR3 bases are TGTGCCAGCAGCTCACCGACAGGGCCCGGGGAGCTGTTTTTT.

This clonotype was seen more than once but under ten times. The CDR3 loop is CSVRLETQYF. CDR3 coding DNA: TGCAGCGTTAGATTAGAGACCCAGTACTTC. The chain links TRBV29-1 to TRBJ2-5; D is uncertain. Germline CDR1 reads SQVTM; CDR2 reads ANQGSEA. The CDR3 extends over 10 amino acids. The V end was cut by 5 bases, the J end by 4 bases, with 5 bases between.

This clonotype has ten or more counts. The chain joins TRBV7-2 to TRBJ1-2; the D is unclear. Trimming removed 1 base from V and 7 bases from J, with 7 bases in between. This CDR3 is 12 amino acids long. CDR1 and CDR2 from the germline V gene are SGHTA and FQGNSA. The CDR3 DNA reads as TGTGCCAGCAGCTTAGACTGGAGTGGCTACACCTTC. Translation gives CASSLDWSGYTF. The variable domain in full, with the rest retrieved from reference TRBV7-2 and TRBJ1-2, is GAGVSQSPSNKVTEKGKDVELRCDPISGHTALYWYRQSLGQGLEFLIYFQGNSAPDKSGLPSDRFSAERTGGSVSTLTIQRTQQEDSAVYLCASSLDWSGYTFGSGTRLTVV.

About this clonotype: The conserved final phenylalanine or tryptophan is absent from the CDR3, which likely points to a read error. The chain carries TRBV5-1 and TRBJ1-5; D gene ambiguous. V lost 0 bases and J lost 2, with 6 bases in between. Germline V gene sequence: CDR1 SGHRS, CDR2 YFSETQ. The CDR3 has 14 residues. The CDR3 nucleotides are TGCGCCAGCAGCTTGGGGGGAGGCAATCAGCCCCAGCATTCT. Amino acids: CASSLGGGNQPQHS.

This clonotype occurred many times. This chain connects TRBV15 to TRBJ2-5; D is perhaps TRBD1 or TRBD2 (6 bases each). The V and J ends lost 3 bases and 0 bases respectively, with 8 bases between them. Germline V gene data show CDR1 as LNHNV and CDR2 as YYDKDF (reference sequence). CDR3 length: 14 amino acids. The CDR3 coding sequence is TGTGCCACCAGCAGCGGGGGCAACCAAGAGACCCAGTACTTC. Its protein product is CATSSGGNQETQYF.

The table lists this clonotype with many counts. This chain joins TRBV7-2 and TRBJ2-7; D is perhaps TRBD1 or TRBD2 (5 bases each). Trimming removed 5 bases from V and 4 bases from J, with 15 bases in between. This CDR3 has 14 residues. Germline V gene sequence: CDR1 SGHTA, CDR2 FQGNSA. The CDR3 DNA sequence: TGTGCCAGCAGCAACCGGGACGGGCCGTACGAGCAGTACTTC. This gives the protein CASSNRDGPYEQYF.

This clonotype came up a few times. The germline gene is not matched at one end of the junction; a read error may be the cause. V and J are TRBV10-3 and TRBJ2-7; the D gene could be TRBD1 or TRBD2 (5 bases each). Germline V gene data show CDR1 as ENHRY and CDR2 as SYGVKD. The CDR3 is made up of 15 amino acids. CDR3 DNA: TGTGCCAGCAGTTCTGCCGGGACCGAGACCTACGAGCAGTACTTC. Amino acids: CASSSAGTETYEQYF.

This clonotype was counted a few times. This rearrangement joins TRBV28 to TRBJ2-7; 14 bases are shared with TRBD2. J was trimmed by 1 base and V by 6 bases; bases with no gene match: 14. Germline V CDR1 and CDR2: MDHEN, SYDVKM. The CDR3 has 19 residues. The CDR3 spells CASSRPGLAGATGSYEQYF. The CDR3 coding sequence is TGTGCCAGCAGCCGGCCGGGACTAGCGGGAGCAACGGGGTCCTACGAGCAGTACTTC.

The chain links TRBV13 to TRBJ2-2; maybe TRBD1 (5 bases). Germline V gene data show CDR1 as PRHDT and CDR2 as FYEKMQ (reference sequence). V was shortened by 4 bases and J by 2 bases, with 20 bases between the two germline ends. The CDR3 sequence is 18 residues long. In nucleotides, the CDR3 is TGTGCCAGCAGCTCCAGCTCCCGGACAAGAACCAACACCGGGGAGCTGTTTTTT. This sequence encodes CASSSSSRTRTNTGELFF.

This chain joins TRBV15 and TRBJ2-3; possibly TRBD1 for D (6 bases). CDR3 size: 14 residues. In germline, CDR1 is LNHNV, CDR2 YYDKDF (reference sequence). Deletions cut 9 bases from V and 0 bases from J, with 13 bases between. CDR3 coding DNA: TGTGCCACGGAACAGGGCGCTAGCACAGATACGCAGTATTTT. It translates to CATEQGASTDTQYF.

This clonotype was detected only a few times. This sequence may be a read error, since a much larger clone differs from it by one base. The rearrangement uses TRBV11-2 and TRBJ2-5; tentative D call: TRBD2 (5 bases). Trimming took 5 bases from V and 0 from J, leaving 10 bases between them. Germline assignment: CDR1 SGHAT and CDR2 FQNNGV. The CDR3 spans 14 residues. The CDR3 DNA sequence: TGTGCCAGCAGCAGTCGAGCGGACCAAGAGACCCAGTACTTC. Its translation: CASSSRADQETQYF.

On this clonotype: Mismatch with germline at one junction end may stem from a read error. J is TRBJ2-5 and V is TRBV25-1, with TRBD1 matching over 11 bases. Germline CDR1 and CDR2: MGHDK and SYGVNS. CDR3 length: 16 amino acids. The CDR3 sequence is CASSEWDRGAQETQYF. CDR3 DNA sequence: TGTGCCAGCAGTGAATGGGACAGGGGGGCGCAAGAAACCCAGTACTTC.

This clonotype has just a few counts. The rearrangement links TRBV30 to TRBJ1-1; 7 bases agree with TRBD1. The V gene's germline CDR1 is GTSNPN and CDR2 SVGIG (reference sequence). V dropped 2 bases and J dropped 12; count of bases not matched to a gene: 9. This CDR3 has 12 amino acids. This CDR3 reads CAWSYGTARSFF. The CDR3 DNA sequence: TGTGCCTGGAGTTACGGGACAGCGAGGTCTTTCTTT.

In nucleotides, the CDR3 is TGTGCCAGCAGCTCCACCCCCGTGGAGACCCAGTACTTC. It encodes CASSSTPVETQYF. The chain links TRBV7-9 to TRBJ2-5; D is unclear. The CDR3 spans 13 residues. Germline CDR1 and CDR2: SEHNR and FQNEAQ (reference sequence). V was clipped by 4 bases and J by 5 bases, with 11 bases between them.

This clonotype was found many times. The J gene is TRBJ1-1, the V gene TRBV12-3 or TRBV12-4, with D possibly being TRBD1 (6 bases). This CDR3 spans 16 amino acids. V shed 5 bases and J shed 0 bases, with 16 bases lying between them. CDR3 nucleotide sequence: TGTGCCAGCAGTCCGGAAAACAGGGTAATGAACACTGAAGCTTTCTTT. It is translated as CASSPENRVMNTEAFF.

This clonotype was counted at least ten times. CDR3 coding DNA: TGTGCCACCACGGGACAGGCATCCTATAATTCACCCCTCCACTTT. Encoded protein: CATTGQASYNSPLHF. The gene calls are TRBV10-3 and TRBJ1-6; TRBD1 agrees at 8 bases. Germline V gene sequence: CDR1 ENHRY, CDR2 SYGVKD. Unmatched junction bases numbered 6, after V lost 10 bases and J lost 1 base. The CDR3 totals 15 residues.

This clonotype was detected many times. V usage is TRBV10-3 and J usage is TRBJ1-1; D is unclear. The CDR3 is 13 amino acids. Trimming removed 5 bases from V and 3 bases from J, with 10 bases in between. The germline gives CDR1 ENHRY, CDR2 SYGVKD. In DNA form, the CDR3 reads TGTGCCATCAGTCGACGGGATGACACTGAAGCTTTCTTT. It yields the protein CAISRRDDTEAFF.

This clonotype was found a few times. The V and J genes are TRBV19 and TRBJ2-7; no definite D call. The CDR3 is 14 residues long. From germline, CDR1 is LNHDA and CDR2 SQIVND (reference sequence). V lost 3 bases and J 4 bases, leaving 13 bases between the germline ends. CDR3 DNA sequence: TGTGCCAGTAGTATTTTCGGGCAAAGTTACGAGCAGTACTTC. Amino acid sequence: CASSIFGQSYEQYF.

This clonotype was counted a single time. This chain joins TRBV29-1 and TRBJ2-5; TRBD1 is a possible D gene (5 bases). The J call may be in error: the DNA end matches TRBJ2-1 better. The germline CDR1 and CDR2 sequences are SQVTM and ANQGSEA. The CDR3 contains 13 residues. This chain's CDR3 is CSVAVAGFGEQFF. Written as DNA, the CDR3 is TGCAGCGTTGCGGTTGCAGGGTTCGGTGAGCAGTTCTTC.

This chain links TRBV5-5 with TRBJ1-6; no definite D call. The CDR3 sequence is 15 residues long. The ends were cut back, 4 bases at V and 11 bases at J, with 19 bases in the middle. The germline gives CDR1 SGHKS, CDR2 YYEKEE (reference sequence). The CDR3 DNA follows: TGTGCCAGCAGCCTCAGGACCGTAGCGCATGCACCCCTCCACTTT. This gives the protein CASSLRTVAHAPLHF.

This clonotype was seen a few times. The rearrangement uses TRBV28 and TRBJ2-5, with D perhaps TRBD2 (6 bases). The CDR3 length is 16 residues. V lost 4 bases and J 5 bases, leaving 20 bases between the germline ends. CDR1 and CDR2 from the germline V gene are MDHEN and SYDVKM. The CDR3 region is CASSSIAALEGETQYF. The DNA for the CDR3 is TGTGCCAGCAGTTCCATCGCGGCGTTGGAGGGGGAGACCCAGTACTTC.

This clonotype occurred once. Mismatch with germline at one junction end may stem from a read error. V and J are TRBV19 and TRBJ2-2; D is perhaps TRBD2 (5 bases). The CDR3 spans 14 residues. CDR1 LNHDA and CDR2 SQIVND come from the germline V gene (reference sequence). The chain's CDR3 is CASSRVLNTGELCF. The CDR3 region has the DNA TGTGCCAGTAGTCGCGTTCTCAACACCGGGGAGCTGTGTTTT.

The chain combines TRBV20-1 with TRBJ1-1, with 9 bases fitting TRBD1. Germline V gene lookup returns CDR1 DFQATT and CDR2 SNEGSKA (reference sequence). Trimming at V came to 4 bases and at J to 7 bases, leaving 10 bases not matched to a gene. The CDR3 has 14 residues. CDR3 residues: CSATPGQGRHEAFF. CDR3 DNA sequence: TGCAGTGCTACTCCGGGACAGGGCCGACATGAAGCTTTCTTT.